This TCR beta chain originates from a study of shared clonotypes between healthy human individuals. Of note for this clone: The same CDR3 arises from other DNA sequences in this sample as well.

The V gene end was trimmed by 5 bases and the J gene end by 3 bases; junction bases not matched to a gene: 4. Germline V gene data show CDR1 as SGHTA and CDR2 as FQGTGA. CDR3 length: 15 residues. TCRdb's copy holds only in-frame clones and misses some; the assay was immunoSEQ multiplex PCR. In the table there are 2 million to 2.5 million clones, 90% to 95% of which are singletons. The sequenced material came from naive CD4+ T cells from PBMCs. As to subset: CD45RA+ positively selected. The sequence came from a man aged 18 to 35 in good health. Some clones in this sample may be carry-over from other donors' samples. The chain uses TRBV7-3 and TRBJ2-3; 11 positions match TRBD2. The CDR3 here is CASSPRTSGTDTQYF. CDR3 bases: TGTGCCAGCAGCCCACGGACTAGCGGGACAGATACGCAGTATTTT.